These 3 T cell receptor beta chains were all obtained from the same sample, sequenced in a study of T cell changes during pregnancy in multiple sclerosis (dated by TCRdb to about 2019). Library creation used the immunoSEQ multiplex PCR assay. Imported from immuneACCESS, the table was reduced by TCRdb to in-frame sequences with V and J called. These copies leave out some clones; in studies compared against another copy, an unresolved V gene accounts for under half, and the cause of the remainder is not known. For this sample the table gives some 94,000 clones, of which roughly nine tenths were detected only once. The ten largest account for more than 1.5% of the sample. The input for sequencing was peripheral blood, taken in the first trimester of pregnancy. These receptors all stem from a female donor with multiple sclerosis, enrolled in a pregnancy study.

CDR3 protein: CASSLAGIWNTEAFF. DNA for the CDR3: TGTGCCAGCAGCTTGGCCGGGATTTGGAACACTGAAGCTTTCTTT. The rearrangement links TRBV5-6 to TRBJ1-1; no reliable D call. The CDR3 is 15 residues long. The V end was cut by 0 bases, the J end by 1 base, with 10 bases between. CDR1 is SGHDT and CDR2 is YYEEEE in the germline V gene.

This clone was observed once. The V call is TRBV28, the J call TRBJ1-1; 9 nucleotides align to TRBD1. CDR3 length: 15 amino acids. V lost 1 base, J lost 3 bases, and 3 bases stayed unmatched. The germline V gene has CDR1 MDHEN and CDR2 SYDVKM. Written as DNA, the CDR3 is TGTGCCAGCAGTTTATTGAGGACAGGGGACACTGAAGCTTTCTTT. Its translation is CASSLLRTGDTEAFF.

The chain recombines TRBV5-1 with TRBJ1-2; D possibly corresponds to TRBD1 (6 bases). This CDR3 has 13 amino acids. Germline CDR1 SGHRS, CDR2 YFSETQ. V lost 4 bases and J lost 7, with 14 bases in between. The CDR3 DNA reads TGCGCCAGCAGCGCGACAGGTCTGGGTGGCTACACCTTC. Its translation is CASSATGLGGYTF. Full variable domain (rest looked up from reference TRBV5-1 and TRBJ1-2): KAGVTQTPRYLIKTRGQQVTLSCSPISGHRSVSWYQQTPGQGLQFLFEYFSETQRNKGNFPGRFSGRQFSNSRSEMNVSTLELGDSALYLCASSATGLGGYTFGSGTRLTVV.